This TCR beta chain is drawn from a study of cytomegalovirus exposure and HLA in healthy donors. Study-wide results and caveats: The study found most TCR sequences rare, yet found some public TCRs in many donors.

The primer mix had 60 Vbeta and 13 Jbeta primers. Clones were sequenced by immunoSEQ multiplex PCR, and TCRdb holds only the in-frame ones, with some missing. This sample carries approximately 50,000 clones, 50% to 70% of them seen once, and the ten largest clones take about 11%. Germline V gene data show CDR1 as SGHTA and CDR2 as FQGTGA. The CDR3 totals 15 residues. The junction had 4 bases not matched to a gene; V was cut back by 3 bases and J by 2 bases. In regard to this clone: Antigen specificity is unknown.

The sequence was obtained from a human donor in good health. Sequences were obtained from PBMCs. This chain links TRBV7-3 with TRBJ2-4, with 7 bases matching TRBD2. The CDR3: CASSFGGTTKNIQYF. The DNA of the CDR3 is TGTGCCAGCAGCTTTGGGGGGACTACCAAAAACATTCAGTACTTC. The variable domain in full, with the rest retrieved from reference TRBV7-3 and TRBJ2-4, is GAGVSQTPSNKVTEKGKYVELRCDPISGHTALYWYRQSLGQGPEFLIYFQGTGAADDSGLPNDRFFAVRPEGSVSTLKIQRTERGDSAVYLCASSFGGTTKNIQYFGAGTRLSVL.